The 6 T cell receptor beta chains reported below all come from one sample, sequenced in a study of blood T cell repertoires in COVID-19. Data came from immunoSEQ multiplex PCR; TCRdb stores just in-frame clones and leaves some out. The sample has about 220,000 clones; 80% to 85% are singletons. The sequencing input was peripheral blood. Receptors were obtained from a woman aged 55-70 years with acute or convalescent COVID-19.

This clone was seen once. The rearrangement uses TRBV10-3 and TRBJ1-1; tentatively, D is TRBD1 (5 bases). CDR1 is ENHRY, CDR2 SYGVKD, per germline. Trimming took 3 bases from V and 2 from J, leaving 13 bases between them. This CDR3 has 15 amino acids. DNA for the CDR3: TGTGCCATCAGTGACCCACCCGACAGTAACACTGAAGCTTTCTTT. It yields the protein CAISDPPDSNTEAFF.

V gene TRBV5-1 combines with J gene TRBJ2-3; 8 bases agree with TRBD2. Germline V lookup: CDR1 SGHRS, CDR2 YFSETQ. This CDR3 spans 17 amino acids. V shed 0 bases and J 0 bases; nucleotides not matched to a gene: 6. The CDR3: CASSLATSGLSTDTQYF. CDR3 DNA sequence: TGCGCCAGCAGCTTGGCTACTAGCGGATTAAGCACAGATACGCAGTATTTT. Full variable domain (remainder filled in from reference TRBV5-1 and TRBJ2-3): KAGVTQTPRYLIKTRGQQVTLSCSPISGHRSVSWYQQTPGQGLQFLFEYFSETQRNKGNFPGRFSGRQFSNSRSEMNVSTLELGDSALYLCASSLATSGLSTDTQYFGPGTRLTVL.

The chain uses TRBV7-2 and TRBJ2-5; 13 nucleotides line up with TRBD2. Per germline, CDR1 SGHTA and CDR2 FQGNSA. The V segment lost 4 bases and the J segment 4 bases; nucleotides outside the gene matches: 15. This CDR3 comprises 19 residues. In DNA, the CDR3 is TGTGCCAGCAGCTCCAAGCCCGGGACTAGCGGGGTTGGACGAGAGACCCAGTACTTC. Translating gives CASSSKPGTSGVGRETQYF.

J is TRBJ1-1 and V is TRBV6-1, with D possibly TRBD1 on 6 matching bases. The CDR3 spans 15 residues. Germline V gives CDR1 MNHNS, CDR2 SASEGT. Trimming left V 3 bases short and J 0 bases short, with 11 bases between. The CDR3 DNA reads TGTGCCAGCAGTGACAGGGGCCACATGAACACTGAAGCTTTCTTT. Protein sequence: CASSDRGHMNTEAFF.

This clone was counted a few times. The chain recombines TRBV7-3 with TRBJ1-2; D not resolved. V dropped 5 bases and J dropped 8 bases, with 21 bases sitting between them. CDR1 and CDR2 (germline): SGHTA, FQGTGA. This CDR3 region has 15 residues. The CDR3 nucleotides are TGTGCCAGCAGCCCGACGCCGGGATTAGAAGGGGGCTACACCTTC. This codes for CASSPTPGLEGGYTF.

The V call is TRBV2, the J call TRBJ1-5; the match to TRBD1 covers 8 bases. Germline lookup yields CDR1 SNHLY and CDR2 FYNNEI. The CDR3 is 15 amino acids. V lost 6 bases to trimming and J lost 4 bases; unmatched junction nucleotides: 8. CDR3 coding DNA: TGTGCCAGCAGGACCGGGACAGGTGTAAATCAGCCCCAGCATTTT. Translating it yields CASRTGTGVNQPQHF.